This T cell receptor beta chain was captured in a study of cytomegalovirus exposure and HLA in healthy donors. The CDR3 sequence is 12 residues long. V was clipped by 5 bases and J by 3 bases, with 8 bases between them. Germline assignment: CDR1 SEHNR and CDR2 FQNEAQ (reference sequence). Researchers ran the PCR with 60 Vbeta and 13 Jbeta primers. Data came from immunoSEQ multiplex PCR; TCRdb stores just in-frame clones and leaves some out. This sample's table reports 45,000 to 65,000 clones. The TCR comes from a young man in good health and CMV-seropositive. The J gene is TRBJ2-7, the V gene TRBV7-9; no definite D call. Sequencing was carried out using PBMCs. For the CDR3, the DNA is TGTGCCAGCAGCGGGCAGGACTACGAGCAGTACTTC. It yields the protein CASSGQDYEQYF.